Listed below are T cell receptor beta chains from one sample, sequenced in a study of human T cells and chemical hapten exposure. TCRdb recomputed calls from the RACE reads with MiXCR, one row per CDR3 protein. This table has 40,000 to 50,000 distinct CDR3 sequences, under 5% appearing once. The sequences come from whole blood, collected in connection with sensitization to the hapten diphenylcyclopropenone (DPC). The receptors here all came from a man aged 50 to 59 with alopecia areata. Some clones in this sample may be carry-over from other donors' samples. Both conserved end residues are part of each CDR3. The order of the fields is CDR3 DNA, CDR3 protein, clone size, V gene, D gene, CDR3 length, J gene. A D gene is named only where the DNA matches it firmly. The size field is filled for only some rows; it gives once, few, many or a size class.

TGTGCCAGCAGCTTAGCTTCCACCCAAAGGGCTAATGAGCAGTTCTTC CASSLASTQRANEQFF many TRBV7-2 NA 16 TRBJ2-1
TGCAGTGCTGACGACCCGGGACTCGCCTACGAGCAGTACTTC CSADDPGLAYEQYF many TRBV20-1 NA 14 TRBJ2-7
TGCAGTGCTTCATGGGTCACAGAGCAGTACTTC CSASWVTEQYF many TRBV20-1 NA 11 TRBJ2-7
TGTGCCATCAGTCCGAACAATGAGCAGTACTTC CAISPNNEQYF many TRBV10-3 NA 11 TRBJ2-7
TGTGCCAGCAGACACCCGGCAGGGTTCAACGAGCAGTACTTC CASRHPAGFNEQYF many TRBV12-3/TRBV12-4 NA 14 TRBJ2-7
TGTGCCAGCAGCTTCGGGACAGGGCGGGGAGAGACCCAGTACTTC CASSFGTGRGETQYF many TRBV7-9 TRBD1 15 TRBJ2-5
TGTGCCAGCAGCTTAGCGGCGGCTAGCACAGATACGCAGTATTTT CASSLAAASTDTQYF NA TRBV7-2 NA 15 TRBJ2-3
TGTGCCAGCAGCCAAAGTCACGAGCAGTACTTC CASSQSHEQYF many TRBV3-1 NA 11 TRBJ2-7
TGCAGTGCTAGGGGCGCCTCCACGGGGTATACGCAGTATTTT CSARGASTGYTQYF many TRBV20-1 NA 14 TRBJ2-3
TGTGCCAGCGGGGATTGGACTAGCGGGAACAATGAGCAGTTCTTC CASGDWTSGNNEQFF many TRBV25-1 TRBD2 15 TRBJ2-1